The entry below describes one TCR beta chain. Its antigen is still unknown. The time point: peripheral blood 6 weeks after treatment start. This specimen comes from a study of PD-L1 blockade in urothelial cancer. About the research overall: Once treatment had started, blood was analyzed at 3 weeks (second dose) and again at 6 weeks. A median approximately 140,000 T cells were found in blood samples. Whole-study findings and limits: Sub-median blood TCR clonality before treatment predicted longer survival.

Added to each PCR by spiking were synthetic TCR analog templates. Profiled with immunoSEQ multiplex PCR; TCRdb holds only in-frame clones, not every one. The sample lists 83,000 or so clones, less than 90% occurring once. V was clipped by 4 bases and J by 2 bases, with 15 bases between them. Per the germline V gene, CDR1 is LNHDA and CDR2 is SQIVND (reference sequence). The CDR3 is made up of 15 amino acids. This clonotype originated in a man aged 65 to 79 with urothelial cancer. The rearrangement links TRBV19 to TRBJ2-7; a weak D match, TRBD2 (6 bases). The material sequenced was PBMCs, taken around atezolizumab (anti-PD-L1) treatment. For the CDR3, the DNA is TGTGCCAGTAGTACTCTCTCGGGAGAGGCCTACGAGCAGTACTTC. Protein product: CASSTLSGEAYEQYF.